This T cell receptor beta chain appears in the sequencing data of a study of response to subunit inactivated influenza vaccine. Findings and caveats of the study: Authors suggested seasonal influenza vaccinations each recruit few new T cells.

The germline CDR1 and CDR2 sequences are MNHEY and SVGEGT. V dropped 2 bases and J dropped 7; count of bases not matched to a gene: 7. The CDR3 length is 14 residues. TCRdb re-called the RT-PCR reads through MiXCR, storing one row per CDR3 protein. The data contain over 450,000 distinct CDR3 sequences, over 10% of them singletons. Worth noting for this clonotype: The antigen is undetermined.

The material sequenced was PBMCs from blood, taken 45 days after vaccination. The clonotype was recovered from a man between 50 and 59 years old who received an inactivated influenza vaccine. The chain carries TRBV6-2 or TRBV6-3 and TRBJ2-7; 8 bases agree with TRBD2. The CDR3 DNA reads as TGTGCCAGCAGTTACCGGGGACTAGTACGGGAGCAGTACTTC. Translated, it gives CASSYRGLVREQYF.